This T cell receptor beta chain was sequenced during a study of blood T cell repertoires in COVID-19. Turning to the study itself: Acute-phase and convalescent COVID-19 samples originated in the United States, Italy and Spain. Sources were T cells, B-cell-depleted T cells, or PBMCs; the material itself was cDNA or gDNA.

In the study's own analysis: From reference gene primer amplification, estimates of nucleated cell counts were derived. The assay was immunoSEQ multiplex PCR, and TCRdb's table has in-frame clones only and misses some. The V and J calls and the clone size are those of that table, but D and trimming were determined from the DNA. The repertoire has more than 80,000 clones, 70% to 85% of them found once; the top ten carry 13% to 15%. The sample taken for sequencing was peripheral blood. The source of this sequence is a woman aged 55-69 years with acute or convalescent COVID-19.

CDR3 residues: CASSQHTPAAEAFF. The DNA for the CDR3 is TGTGCCAGCAGCCAACATACCCCCGCGGCTGAAGCTTTCTTT. The chain is built from TRBV3-1 (or the pseudogene TRBV3-2) and TRBJ1-1; D call uncertain. V lost 2 bases and J lost 6, with 13 bases in between. The CDR3 runs 14 residues. Per the germline V gene, CDR1 is LGHDT and CDR2 is YNNKEL (reference sequence).